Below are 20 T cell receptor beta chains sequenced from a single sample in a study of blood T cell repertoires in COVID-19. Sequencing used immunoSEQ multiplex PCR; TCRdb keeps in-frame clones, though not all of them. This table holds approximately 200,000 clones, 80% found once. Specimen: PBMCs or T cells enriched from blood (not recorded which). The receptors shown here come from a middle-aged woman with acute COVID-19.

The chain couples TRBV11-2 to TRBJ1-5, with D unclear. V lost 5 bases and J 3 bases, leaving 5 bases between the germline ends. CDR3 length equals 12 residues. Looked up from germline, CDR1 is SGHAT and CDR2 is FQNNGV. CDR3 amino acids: CASSRPNQPQHF. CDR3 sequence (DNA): TGTGCCAGCAGCCGTCCCAATCAGCCCCAGCATTTT.

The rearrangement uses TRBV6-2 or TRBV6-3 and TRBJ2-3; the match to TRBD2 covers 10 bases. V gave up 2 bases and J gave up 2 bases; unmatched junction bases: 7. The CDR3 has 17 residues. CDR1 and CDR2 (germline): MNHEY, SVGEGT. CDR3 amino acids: CASSYRSSGRYTDTQYF. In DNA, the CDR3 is TGTGCCAGCAGTTACCGATCTAGCGGGAGATACACAGATACGCAGTATTTT.

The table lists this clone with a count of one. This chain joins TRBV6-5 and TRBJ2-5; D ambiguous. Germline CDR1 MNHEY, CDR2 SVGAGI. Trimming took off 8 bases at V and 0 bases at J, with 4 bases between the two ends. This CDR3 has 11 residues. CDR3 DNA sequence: TGTGCCAGCCGGGACCAAGAGACCCAGTACTTC. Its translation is CASRDQETQYF.

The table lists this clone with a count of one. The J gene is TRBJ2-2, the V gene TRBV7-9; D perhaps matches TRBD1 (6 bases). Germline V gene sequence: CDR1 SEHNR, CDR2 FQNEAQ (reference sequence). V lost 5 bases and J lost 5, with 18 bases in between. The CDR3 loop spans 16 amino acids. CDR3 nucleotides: TGTGCCAGCAGCCGGATGATCACAGGGAAGACCGGGGAGCTGTTTTTT. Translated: CASSRMITGKTGELFF. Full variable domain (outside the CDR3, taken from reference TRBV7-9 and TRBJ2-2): DTGVSQNPRHKITKRGQNVTFRCDPISEHNRLYWYRQTLGQGPEFLTYFQNEAQLEKSRLLSDRFSAERPKGSFSTLEIQRTEQGDSAMYLCASSRMITGKTGELFFGEGSRLTVL.

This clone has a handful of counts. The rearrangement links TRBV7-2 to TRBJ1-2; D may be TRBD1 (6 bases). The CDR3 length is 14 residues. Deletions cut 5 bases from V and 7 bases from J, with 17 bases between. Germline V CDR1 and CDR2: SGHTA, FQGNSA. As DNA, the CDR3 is TGTGCCAGCAGCCCAATGGGGACACCCGGTGGCTACACCTTC. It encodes CASSPMGTPGGYTF.

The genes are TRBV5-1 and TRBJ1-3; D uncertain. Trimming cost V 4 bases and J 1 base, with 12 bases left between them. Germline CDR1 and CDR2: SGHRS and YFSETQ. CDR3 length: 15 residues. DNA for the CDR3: TGCGCCAGCAGCCGAGAGGGAGGGTCTGGAAACACCATATATTTT. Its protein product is CASSREGGSGNTIYF. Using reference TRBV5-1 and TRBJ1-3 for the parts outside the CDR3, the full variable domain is KAGVTQTPRYLIKTRGQQVTLSCSPISGHRSVSWYQQTPGQGLQFLFEYFSETQRNKGNFPGRFSGRQFSNSRSEMNVSTLELGDSALYLCASSREGGSGNTIYFGEGSWLTVV.

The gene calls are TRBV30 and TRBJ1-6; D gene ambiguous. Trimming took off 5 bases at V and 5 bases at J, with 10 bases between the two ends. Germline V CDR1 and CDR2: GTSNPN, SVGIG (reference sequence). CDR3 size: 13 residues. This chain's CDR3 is CAWANGNNSPLHF. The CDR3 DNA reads TGTGCCTGGGCGAACGGGAATAATTCACCCCTCCACTTT. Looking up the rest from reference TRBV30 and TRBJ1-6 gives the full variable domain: SQTIHQWPATLVQPVGSPLSLECTVEGTSNPNLYWYRQAAGRGLQLLFYSVGIGQISSEVPQNLSASRPQDRQFILSSKKLLLSDSGFYLCAWANGNNSPLHFGNGTRLTVT.

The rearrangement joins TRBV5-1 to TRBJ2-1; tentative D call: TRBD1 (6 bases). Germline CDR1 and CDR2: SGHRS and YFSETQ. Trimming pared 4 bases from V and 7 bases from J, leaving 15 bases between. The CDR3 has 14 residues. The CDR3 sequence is CASSVDSQGNEQFF. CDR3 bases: TGCGCCAGCAGCGTGGACAGTCAGGGAAATGAGCAGTTCTTC.

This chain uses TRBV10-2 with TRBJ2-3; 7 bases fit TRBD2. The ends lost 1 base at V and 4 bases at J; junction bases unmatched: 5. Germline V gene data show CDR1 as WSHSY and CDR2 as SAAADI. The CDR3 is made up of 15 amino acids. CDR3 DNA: TGCGCCAGCAGTGAGTGGACTAGTTTCGCAGATACGCAGTATTTT. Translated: CASSEWTSFADTQYF.

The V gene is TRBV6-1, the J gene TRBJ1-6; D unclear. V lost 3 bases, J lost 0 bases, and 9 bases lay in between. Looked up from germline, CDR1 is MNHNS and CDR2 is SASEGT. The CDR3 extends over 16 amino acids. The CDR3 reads CASSDHLSSYNSPLHF. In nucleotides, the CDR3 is TGTGCCAGCAGTGATCACTTGAGCTCCTATAATTCACCCCTCCACTTT.

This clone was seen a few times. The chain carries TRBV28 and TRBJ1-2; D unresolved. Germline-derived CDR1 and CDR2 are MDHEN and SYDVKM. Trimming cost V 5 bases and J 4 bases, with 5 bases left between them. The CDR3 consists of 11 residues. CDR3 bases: TGTGCCAGCAGTCAATTCTATGGCTACACCTTC. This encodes CASSQFYGYTF.

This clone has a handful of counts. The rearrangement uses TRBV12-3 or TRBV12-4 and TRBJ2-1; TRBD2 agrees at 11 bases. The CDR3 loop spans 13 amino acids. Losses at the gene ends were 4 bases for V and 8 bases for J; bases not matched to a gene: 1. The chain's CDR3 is CASSWTSGYEQFF. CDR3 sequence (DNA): TGTGCCAGCAGTTGGACTAGCGGGTATGAGCAGTTCTTC.

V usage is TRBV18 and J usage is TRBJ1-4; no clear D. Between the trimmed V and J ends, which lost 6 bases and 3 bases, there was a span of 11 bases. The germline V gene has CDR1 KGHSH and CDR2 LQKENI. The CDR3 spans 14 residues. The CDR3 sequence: CASSSREANEKLFF. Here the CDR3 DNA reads TGTGCCAGCTCCTCCCGGGAGGCTAATGAAAAACTGTTTTTT.

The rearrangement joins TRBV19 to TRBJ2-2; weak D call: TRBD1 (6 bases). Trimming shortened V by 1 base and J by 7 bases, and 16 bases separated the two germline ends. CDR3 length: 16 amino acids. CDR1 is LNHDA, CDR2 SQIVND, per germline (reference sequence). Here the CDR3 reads CASSIARQGFGGELFF. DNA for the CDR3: TGTGCCAGTAGTATAGCGCGGCAGGGGTTCGGCGGGGAGCTGTTTTTT. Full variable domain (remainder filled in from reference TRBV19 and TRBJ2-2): DGGITQSPKYLFRKEGQNVTLSCEQNLNHDAMYWYRQDPGQGLRLIYYSQIVNDFQKGDIAEGYSVSREKKESFPLTVTSAQKNPTAFYLCASSIARQGFGGELFFGEGSRLTVL.

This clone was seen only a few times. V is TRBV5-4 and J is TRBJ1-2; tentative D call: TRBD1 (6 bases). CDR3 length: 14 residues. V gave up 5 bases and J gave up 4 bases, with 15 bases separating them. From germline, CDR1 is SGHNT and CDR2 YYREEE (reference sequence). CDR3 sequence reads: CASRLRGLGYGYTF. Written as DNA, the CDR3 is TGTGCCAGCAGGCTCAGGGGTTTGGGCTATGGCTACACCTTC.

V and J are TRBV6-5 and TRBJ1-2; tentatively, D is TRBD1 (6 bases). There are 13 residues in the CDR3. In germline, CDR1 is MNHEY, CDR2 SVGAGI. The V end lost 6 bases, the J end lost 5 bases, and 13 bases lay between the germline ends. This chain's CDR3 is CASSPNRVYGYTF. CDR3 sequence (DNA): TGTGCCAGCAGCCCGAACAGGGTGTATGGCTACACCTTC.

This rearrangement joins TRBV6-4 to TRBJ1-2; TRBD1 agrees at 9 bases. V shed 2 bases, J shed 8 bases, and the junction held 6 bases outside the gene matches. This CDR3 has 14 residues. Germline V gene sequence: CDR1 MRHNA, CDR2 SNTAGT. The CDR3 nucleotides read TGTGCCAGCAGTGACCCCGGGACAGGGAAAGGCTACACCTTC. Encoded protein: CASSDPGTGKGYTF.

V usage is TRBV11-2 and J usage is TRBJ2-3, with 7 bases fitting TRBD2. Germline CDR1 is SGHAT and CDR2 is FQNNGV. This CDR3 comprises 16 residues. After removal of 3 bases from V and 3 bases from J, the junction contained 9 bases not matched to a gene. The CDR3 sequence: CASSFRERGHTDTQYF. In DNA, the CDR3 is TGTGCCAGCAGCTTCCGCGAGCGGGGCCATACAGATACGCAGTATTTT.

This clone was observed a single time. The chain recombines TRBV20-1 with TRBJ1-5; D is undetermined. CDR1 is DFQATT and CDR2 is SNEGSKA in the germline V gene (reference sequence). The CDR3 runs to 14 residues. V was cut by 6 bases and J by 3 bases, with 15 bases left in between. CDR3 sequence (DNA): TGCAGTGCCAGTCTGACGGGAATCAATCAGCCCCAGCATTTT. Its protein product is CSASLTGINQPQHF.

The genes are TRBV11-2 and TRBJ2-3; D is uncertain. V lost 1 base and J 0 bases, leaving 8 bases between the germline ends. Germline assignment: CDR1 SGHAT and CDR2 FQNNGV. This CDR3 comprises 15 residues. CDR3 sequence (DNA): TGTGCCAGCAGCTTAGCGGGTTGGAGCACAGATACGCAGTATTTT. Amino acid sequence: CASSLAGWSTDTQYF.